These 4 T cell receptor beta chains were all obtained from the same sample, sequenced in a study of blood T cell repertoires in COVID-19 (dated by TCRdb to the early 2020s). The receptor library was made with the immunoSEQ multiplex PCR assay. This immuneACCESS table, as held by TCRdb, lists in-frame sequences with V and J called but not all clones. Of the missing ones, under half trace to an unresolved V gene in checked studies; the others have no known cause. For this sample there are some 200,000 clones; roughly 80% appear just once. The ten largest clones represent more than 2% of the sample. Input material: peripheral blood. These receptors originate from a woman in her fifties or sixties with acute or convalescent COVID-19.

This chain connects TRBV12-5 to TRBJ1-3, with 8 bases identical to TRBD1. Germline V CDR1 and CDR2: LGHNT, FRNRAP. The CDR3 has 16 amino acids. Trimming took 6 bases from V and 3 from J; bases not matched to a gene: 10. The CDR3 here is CASGEGQENYGNTIYF. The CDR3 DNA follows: TGTGCTAGTGGCGAGGGACAGGAGAACTATGGAAACACCATATATTTT. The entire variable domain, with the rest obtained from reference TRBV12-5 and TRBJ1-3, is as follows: DARVTQTPRHKVTEMGQEVTMRCQPILGHNTVFWYRQTMMQGLELLAYFRNRAPLDDSGMPKDRFSAEMPDATLATLKIQPSEPRDSAVYFCASGEGQENYGNTIYFGEGSWLTVV.

The CDR3, as DNA: TGTGCCAGCAGTGGACAGGGGGCGAATCAGCCCCAGCATTTT. This gives the protein CASSGQGANQPQHF. The chain uses TRBV2 and TRBJ1-5, with 10 nucleotides matching TRBD1. The junction had 1 base not matched to a gene; V was cut back by 4 bases and J by 4 bases. CDR3 size: 14 residues. Germline CDR1 SNHLY, CDR2 FYNNEI.

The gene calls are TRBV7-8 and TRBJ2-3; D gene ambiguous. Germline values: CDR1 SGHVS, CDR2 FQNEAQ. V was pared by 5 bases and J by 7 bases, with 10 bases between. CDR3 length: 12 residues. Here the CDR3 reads CASSPPSYTQYF. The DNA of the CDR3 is TGTGCCAGCAGCCCCCCTTCCTATACGCAGTATTTT.

The CDR3 DNA sequence: TGTGCCAGCAGCTTAGTCGACAGGGGAGGTAATGAGCAGTTCTTC. Its protein is CASSLVDRGGNEQFF. This chain uses TRBV7-9 with TRBJ2-1; 8 nucleotides match TRBD1. Per germline, CDR1 SEHNR and CDR2 FQNEAQ (reference sequence). The trim removed 1 base at V and 7 bases at J, leaving 6 bases unmatched. This CDR3 comprises 15 residues.